The rows below give T cell receptor beta chains drawn from one sample of a study of cytomegalovirus exposure and HLA in healthy donors. Produced via immunoSEQ multiplex PCR; TCRdb's table is partial and in-frame only. Of 130,000 to 150,000 clones listed, approximately 68% were seen once; the top ten hold roughly 2%. The sample comprised PBMCs. These receptor sequences come from a man in his forties or fifties in good health and CMV-seronegative. The CDR3 runs from the conserved cysteine through the conserved F or W. The D gene is left open where the match is weak. For some rows the clone size is stated as once, few or many, or as a class when expanded; others skip it.

>few|TRBJ2-3|TRBD2|TRBV19
CASRLAGIPDTQYF
TGTGCCAGTCGACTAGCGGGGATCCCAGATACGCAGTATTTT
>few|TRBJ2-5|NA|TRBV4-2
CASSQDRGTQYF
TGTGCCAGCAGCCAAGATAGGGGTACCCAGTACTTC
>NA|TRBJ2-7|NA|TRBV6-5
CASSSGPSYEQYF
TGTGCCAGCAGTAGCGGGCCGTCCTACGAGCAGTACTTC
>NA|TRBJ1-1|TRBD1|TRBV28
CASSRTGRRRVNTEAFF
TGTGCCAGCAGTCGGACAGGACGGCGCCGGGTGAACACTGAAGCTTTCTTT
>NA|TRBJ2-7|NA|TRBV5-4
CASSLGGRATYEQYF
TGTGCCAGCAGCTTGGGGGGGCGAGCCACCTACGAGCAGTACTTC
>NA|TRBJ2-7|TRBD1|TRBV5-1
CASSLEGTGYEQYF
TGCGCCAGCAGCTTGGAAGGGACAGGCTACGAGCAGTACTTC
>NA|TRBJ1-4|TRBD1|TRBV25-1
CASSEWGTGFEKLFF
TGTGCCAGCAGTGAATGGGGGACAGGGTTTGAAAAACTGTTTTTT
>once|TRBJ1-6|NA|TRBV11-2
CASSLLGDSSYNSPLHF
TGTGCCAGCAGCTTACTCGGGGATAGCTCCTATAATTCACCCCTCCACTTT
>few|TRBJ1-4|NA|TRBV27
CASSLHRTNLGEKLFF
TGTGCCAGCAGTTTACACAGGACAAACCTGGGTGAAAAACTGTTTTTT
>NA|TRBJ2-7|TRBD1|TRBV18
CASSRNHPGQGFYEQYF
TGTGCCAGCTCACGCAACCACCCGGGACAGGGGTTTTACGAGCAGTACTTC
>few|TRBJ1-4|TRBD1|TRBV2
CASRRTGGLSNEKLFF
TGTGCCAGTCGAAGAACAGGGGGATTATCTAATGAAAAACTGTTTTTT
>NA|TRBJ1-2|NA|TRBV19
CASSESYGYTF
TGTGCCAGTAGTGAGAGCTATGGCTACACCTTC
>NA|TRBJ2-7|NA|TRBV10-1
CASSSWAVSSYEQYF
TGCGCCAGCAGTTCTTGGGCCGTTTCCTCCTACGAGCAGTACTTC
>few|TRBJ2-3|TRBD2|TRBV4-3
CASSQRTSGRGWDTQYF
TGCGCCAGCAGCCAAAGGACTAGCGGGAGGGGCTGGGATACGCAGTATTTT
>NA|TRBJ1-1|TRBD1|TRBV5-4
CASSSPGGGRKAFF
TGTGCCAGCAGCTCACCGGGAGGGGGCAGGAAAGCTTTCTTT
>NA|TRBJ2-7|NA|TRBV9
CASSVVRATYEQYF
TGTGCCAGCAGCGTAGTGAGGGCAACCTACGAGCAGTACTTC
>NA|TRBJ1-2|TRBD1|TRBV29-1
CSAGTGYGYTF
TGCAGCGCGGGGACAGGCTATGGCTACACCTTC
>NA|TRBJ2-3|TRBD2|TRBV2
CASSEERGADTQYF
TGTGCCAGCAGTGAGGAGCGGGGGGCGGATACGCAGTATTTT
>few|TRBJ2-5|NA|TRBV9
CASSPRTAETQYF
TGTGCCAGCAGCCCGAGGACAGCGGAGACCCAGTACTTC
>NA|TRBJ1-2|TRBD1|TRBV2
CASSPGQGENYGYTF
TGTGCCAGCAGTCCAGGACAGGGGGAGAACTATGGCTACACCTTC
>NA|TRBJ2-7|TRBD2|TRBV6-6
CASSQSGGAAYEQYF
TGTGCCAGCAGTCAGAGCGGGGGGGCCGCTTACGAGCAGTACTTC
>NA|TRBJ2-1|NA|TRBV5-1
CASSLSGAGVTYNEQFF
TGCGCCAGCAGCCTATCCGGGGCAGGGGTAACCTACAATGAGCAGTTCTTC
>NA|TRBJ2-6|NA|TRBV11-2
CASSPFGSGANVLTF
TGTGCCAGCAGCCCTTTCGGGAGTGGGGCCAACGTCCTGACTTTC
>NA|TRBJ2-1|TRBD2|TRBV10-1
CASSGAGTSGVWEQFF
TGCGCCAGCAGTGGGGCCGGGACTAGCGGAGTTTGGGAGCAGTTCTTC
>few|TRBJ1-4|NA|TRBV7-9
CASSTGQINEKLFF
TGTGCCAGCAGCACCGGACAGATTAATGAAAAACTGTTTTTT
>NA|TRBJ1-1|NA|TRBV14
CASSAGANTEAFF
TGTGCCAGCAGCGCAGGGGCTAACACTGAAGCTTTCTTT
>NA|TRBJ2-6|NA|TRBV7-2
CASSLGTPGANVLTF
TGTGCCAGCAGCTTAGGAACACCTGGGGCCAACGTCCTGACTTTC
>few|TRBJ1-1|NA|TRBV9
CASSVQGETNTEAFF
TGTGCCAGCAGCGTCCAGGGTGAAACGAACACTGAAGCTTTCTTT
>NA|TRBJ2-2|TRBD2|TRBV18
CASSPQTSGAAELFF
TGTGCCAGCTCACCACAGACTAGCGGGGCGGCGGAGCTGTTTTTT
>few|TRBJ1-2|NA|TRBV6-6
CASSYSVRISYGYTF
TGTGCCAGCAGTTACTCGGTGAGGATTTCCTATGGCTACACCTTC
>NA|TRBJ2-5|TRBD2|TRBV5-1
CASSWGPSSGGASETQYF
TGCGCCAGCAGCTGGGGCCCTTCTAGCGGGGGGGCTTCGGAGACCCAGTACTTC
>once|TRBJ2-7|NA|TRBV7-9
CASSQTRGTEGAYEQYF
TGTGCCAGCAGCCAAACCCGGGGTACAGAAGGAGCCTACGAGCAGTACTTC
>NA|TRBJ1-2|NA|TRBV12-5
CASGLVSGIYGYTF
TGTGCTAGTGGTTTGGTATCGGGGATCTATGGCTACACCTTC
>NA|TRBJ2-7|TRBD1|TRBV10-3
CAISGTDRLSYEQYF
TGTGCCATCAGTGGGACGGACAGGCTGTCCTACGAGCAGTACTTC
>few|TRBJ2-7|TRBD1|TRBV27
CASSSDRADYEQYF
TGTGCCAGCAGTTCGGACAGGGCCGACTACGAGCAGTACTTC
>NA|TRBJ2-2|NA|TRBV29-1
CSVEEPRGGELFF
TGCAGCGTTGAAGAGCCCAGGGGCGGGGAGCTGTTTTTT
>few|TRBJ2-5|NA|TRBV7-6
CASSRVGETQYF
TGTGCCAGCAGTCGGGTTGGGGAGACCCAGTACTTC
>NA|TRBJ1-6|NA|TRBV25-1
CASSTVTYNSPLHF
TGTGCCAGTTCGACAGTTACCTATAATTCACCCCTCCACTTT
>NA|TRBJ1-2|NA|TRBV6-5
CASSYKEGGGNYGYTF
TGTGCCAGCAGTTATAAAGAGGGGGGGGGAAACTATGGCTACACCTTC
>NA|TRBJ1-1|NA|TRBV30
CAWSAEGRAFF
TGTGCCTGGAGTGCGGAGGGTAGAGCTTTCTTT
>NA|TRBJ2-1|TRBD2|TRBV6-1
CASSAGTSPYNEQFF
TGTGCCAGCAGTGCTGGGACTAGCCCCTACAATGAGCAGTTCTTC
>NA|TRBJ1-1|TRBD1|TRBV19
CASSGALGQEGGTEAFF
TGTGCCAGTAGTGGGGCCTTAGGACAGGAGGGAGGAACTGAAGCTTTCTTT
>NA|TRBJ2-3|TRBD2|TRBV30
CAWTSGNVADTQYF
TGTGCGTGGACTAGCGGGAACGTCGCAGATACGCAGTATTTT
>NA|TRBJ2-5|TRBD2|TRBV10-3
CASRGGDQETQYF
TGTGCCTCGCGGGGGGGGGATCAAGAGACCCAGTACTTC
>NA|TRBJ1-2|NA|TRBV5-1
CASSFRQEYGYTF
TGCGCCAGCAGCTTCAGACAAGAGTATGGCTACACCTTC
>NA|TRBJ1-1|TRBD1|TRBV18
CASSPSGTGVTEAFF
TGTGCCAGCTCACCAAGCGGGACAGGGGTCACTGAAGCTTTCTTT
>NA|TRBJ2-3|NA|TRBV29-1
CSVELTDTQYF
TGCAGCGTTGAACTGACAGATACGCAGTATTTT
>NA|TRBJ2-7|TRBD2|TRBV9
CASSVGLATYEQYF
TGTGCCAGCAGCGTAGGACTAGCGACCTACGAGCAGTACTTC
>NA|TRBJ2-5|TRBD2|TRBV30
CAWDSGSGETQYF
TGTGCCTGGGATAGCGGGAGCGGGGAGACCCAGTACTTC
>NA|TRBJ1-1|NA|TRBV6-5
CASSYSRGLTEAFF
TGTGCCAGCAGTTACTCCCGCGGGTTAACTGAAGCTTTCTTT
>once|TRBJ2-2|TRBD2|TRBV5-1
CASSLGLAGETGELFF
TGCGCCAGCAGCTTGGGGCTAGCGGGAGAGACCGGGGAGCTGTTTTTT
>NA|TRBJ2-1|TRBD1|TRBV7-9
CSSSPLETGPYNEQFF
TGTTCCAGCAGCCCCCTCGAGACAGGGCCCTACAATGAGCAGTTCTTC
>few|TRBJ1-1|NA|TRBV5-4
CASSLGSIGHTEAFF
TGTGCCAGCAGCTTGGGGTCGATCGGTCACACTGAAGCTTTCTTT
>few|TRBJ1-2|NA|TRBV30
CAWTQGPSVIAYPF
TGTGCCTGGACCCAGGGGCCTTCAGTCATAGCCTACCCCTTC
>NA|TRBJ2-2|NA|TRBV7-9
CASRGLSGGNTGELFF
TGTGCCAGCAGGGGGCTATCGGGGGGCAACACCGGGGAGCTGTTTTTT
>few|TRBJ2-3|NA|TRBV5-8
CASSLRDRGTQYF
TGTGCCAGCAGCTTAAGAGACCGGGGAACGCAGTATTTT
>NA|TRBJ2-3|NA|TRBV10-3
CAISGRGEGTDTQYF
TGTGCCATCAGTGGCCGGGGAGAAGGAACAGATACGCAGTATTTT
>few|TRBJ1-3|TRBD1|TRBV13
CASSLSTGSGNTIYF
TGTGCCAGCAGCTTATCGACAGGGTCTGGAAACACCATATATTTT
>NA|TRBJ2-2|NA|TRBV5-1
CASSPIPTANTGELFF
TGCGCCAGCAGCCCAATTCCCACAGCGAACACCGGGGAGCTGTTTTTT
>NA|TRBJ2-1|TRBD2|TRBV2
CASRISGRAFNEQFF
TGTGCCAGCAGGATAAGCGGGAGGGCGTTCAATGAGCAGTTCTTC